This is a list of T cell receptor beta chains from one sample in a study of T-cell reconstitution after alpha-beta-depleted transplantation in children. TCRdb reprocessed the PCR reads with MiXCR, giving one entry per CDR3 protein. The table shows 300,000 to 400,000 distinct CDR3 sequences, with under 20% occurring only once. Source: PBMCs, mostly from graft donor cells, taken 360 days after TCRalphabeta/CD19-depleted stem cell transplant. The receptors originated from a male patient between 2 and 15 years old who had a stem cell transplant for acute lymphoblastic leukemia, so the T cells may come from the graft donor. CDR3s include the opening cysteine and the closing phenylalanine or tryptophan.

v_gene | len | CDR3aa
TRBV12-3/TRBV12-4 | 12 | CASVSGRNEQFF
TRBV6-4 | 15 | CASSDWEEGDNEQFF
TRBV5-1 | 16 | CASSSLLAGVSREQFF
TRBV4-3 | 16 | CASSQDGVRYFTGYTF
TRBV3-1 | 16 | CASSGLAGVNTGELFF
TRBV15 | 15 | CATSREYRAHYGYTF
TRBV13 | 13 | CASSWTGKETQYF
TRBV29-1 | 14 | CSVAGTTSGNTIYF
TRBV7-9 | 17 | CASSPGPGGIPTDTQYF
TRBV4-3 | 17 | CASSLSLVLAGDNEQFF
TRBV7-3 | 18 | CASSSPLSSSPKSDTQYF
TRBV20-1 | 15 | CSASEASGGTDTQYF
TRBV30 | 13 | CAWSVGFEETQYF
TRBV9 | 15 | CASSVSSLDTGELFF
TRBV15 | 16 | CATSRGDRSYQETQYF
TRBV4-2 | 16 | CASSQVGAGGPSEQYF
TRBV6-1 | 14 | CASSDPGSTDTQYF
TRBV27 | 17 | CASSLGTSGRRVDEQFF
TRBV4-3 | 15 | CASSQEGLDGYEQYF
TRBV10-3 | 16 | CAISESKDRAYNEQFF
TRBV4-3 | 18 | CASSQTSGRALNTGELFF
TRBV6-5 | 16 | CASSYTLLQDHTEAFF
TRBV29-1 | 14 | CSVVSGSSYNEQFF
TRBV5-1 | 13 | CASSPDRATEQYF
TRBV20-1 | 14 | CSARGEPGANVLTF
TRBV5-1 | 15 | CASRDGTGVYYEQYF
TRBV7-9 | 15 | CASSLGTGENEKLFF
TRBV12-3/TRBV12-4 | 14 | CASSLGLAMYEQYF
TRBV12-3/TRBV12-4 | 16 | CASASLPPLGGETQYF
TRBV4-3 | 15 | CASSQDDSQTGELFF
TRBV20-1 | 15 | CSARAPTGVGETQYF
TRBV20-1 | 14 | CSARLAGVLNEQFF
TRBV27 | 16 | CASSLKKTGVGNTIYF
TRBV10-3 | 15 | CAISESMTTGETQYF
TRBV29-1 | 13 | CSVGNGFYNEQFF
TRBV3-1 | 13 | CASSQGLNYEQYF
TRBV18 | 13 | CASSQGLDQPQHF
TRBV15 | 16 | CATSGLNRGRYNEQFF
TRBV4-3 | 17 | CASSQEMRGRSTDTQYF
TRBV5-1 | 17 | CASSLAALAVTYNEQFF
TRBV20-1 | 14 | CSARRGGWNEKLFF
TRBV6-2/TRBV6-3 | 16 | CASSYSLTSLTGELFF
TRBV7-9 | 15 | CASSLGVRLQETQYF
TRBV4-1 | 15 | CASSVGGGPWGEQFF
TRBV27 | 13 | CASSPPLTDTQYF
TRBV5-1 | 15 | CASSGNLAGVDTQYF
TRBV12-3/TRBV12-4 | 14 | CASSSEITTDTQYF
TRBV11-2 | 15 | CASSPTSRNTGELFF
TRBV9 | 17 | CASSTTLGGGRLGEQFF
TRBV2 | 10 | CASMRDEQYF
TRBV3-1 | 16 | CASSQVRGTSTYEQYF
TRBV9 | 15 | CASSVRQFNTGELFF
TRBV4-1 | 17 | CASSQVGVRGYQETQYF
TRBV9 | 13 | CASSGPGYNEQFF